The clone carrying this T cell receptor (beta chain) was observed many times. The target antigen is unknown. This CDR3 is built from 16 residues. J was trimmed by 8 bases and V by 4 bases; bases with no gene match: 10. Germline CDR1 DFQATT, CDR2 SNEGSKA (reference sequence). Preparation of the TCRbeta library involved a method that used unique molecular identifiers. From the PCR reads, TCRdb called clonotypes with MiXCR, one entry per CDR3 protein. The sample has about 490,000 distinct CDR3 sequences; more than 9% are singletons. These data are taken from a study of T-cell reconstitution after alpha-beta-depleted transplantation in children. Study-wide findings and caveats: By about two months after transplant, alpha-beta T cells reportedly arose from several hundred graft clones that had expanded.

The TCR sequence derives from a child aged 2 to 9 with inherited bone marrow failure, due to receive a stem cell transplant. Specimen: PBMCs, collected before TCRalphabeta/CD19-depleted stem cell transplant. The V and J genes are TRBV20-1 and TRBJ2-1; 14 bases are a match to TRBD2. In nucleotides, the CDR3 is TGCAGTGCTACGGGACTAGCGGGAGTCTTAGTCTATGAGCAGTTCTTC. Translation: CSATGLAGVLVYEQFF.